Listed below are T cell receptor beta chains from one sample, sequenced in a study of blood T cell repertoires in COVID-19. Generated by immunoSEQ multiplex PCR, the TCRdb table keeps only in-frame clones and is missing some. The repertoire holds about 280,000 clones, with about 86% as singletons. The sample consisted of peripheral blood. The receptors here all came from a woman aged 25-40 years who had recovered from COVID-19. CDR3s include the opening cysteine and the closing phenylalanine or tryptophan. Each record gives: V gene, J gene, clone size, D gene, CDR3 DNA, CDR3 protein. A D gene is named only where the DNA matches it firmly. Clone size is stated in some rows and not others, as once, few, many or a class when expanded.

>TRBV7-2|TRBJ2-5|NA|NA
TGTGCCAGCAGCTTAGGGGCAGGACTCTGGGAGACCCAGTACTTC
CASSLGAGLWETQYF
>TRBV7-6|TRBJ2-1|NA|NA
TGTGCCAGCAGCCTGCCCTCGGGCGGGGTTGGCAATGAGCAGTTCTTC
CASSLPSGGVGNEQFF
>TRBV4-2|TRBJ2-1|NA|TRBD2
TGTGCCAGCAGCCAAGACCCCGGGACTAGCGGTTACAATGAGCAGTTCTTC
CASSQDPGTSGYNEQFF
>TRBV4-3|TRBJ2-7|NA|TRBD1
TGCGCCAGCAGCCAGTTCGGACAGGGGATCTACGAGCAGTACTTC
CASSQFGQGIYEQYF
>TRBV7-9|TRBJ1-2|NA|TRBD1
TGTGCCAGCAGCCCCCGACAGGGAAACTATGGCTACACCTTC
CASSPRQGNYGYTF
>TRBV7-2|TRBJ2-7|NA|TRBD2
TGTGCCAGCAGCGTAGAGGGGCTAGCGGTCTACGAGCAGTACTTC
CASSVEGLAVYEQYF
>TRBV6-5|TRBJ1-1|NA|NA
TGTGCCAGCAGTTATTTCAGAGAAGCTTTCTTT
CASSYFREAFF
>TRBV5-4|TRBJ2-5|NA|TRBD2
TGTGCCAGCAGCTTCGGACTAGCGGAAGAGACCCAGTACTTC
CASSFGLAEETQYF
>TRBV6-5|TRBJ1-5|once|NA
TGTGCCAGCAGCCGAGACAGGCTGCAGCCCCAGCATTTT
CASSRDRLQPQHF
>TRBV19|TRBJ2-1|once|NA
TGTGCCAGTAGCGGGAGTATCTGCAATGAGCAGTTCTTC
CASSGSICNEQFF
>TRBV7-2|TRBJ1-2|NA|NA
TGTGCCAGCAGCCCCGACACGAACTATGGCTACACCTTC
CASSPDTNYGYTF
>TRBV19|TRBJ2-7|few|NA
TGTGCCAGTAAGGGGACACCGTCCTACGAGCAGTACTTC
CASKGTPSYEQYF
>TRBV28|TRBJ2-7|NA|TRBD1
TGTGCCAGCAGTTTATTGGGTGGGGGGACAGGGTCCTACGAGCAGTACTTC
CASSLLGGGTGSYEQYF
>TRBV29-1|TRBJ1-2|NA|TRBD1
TGCAGCGTGGGACAGGGGAACTATGGCTACACCTTC
CSVGQGNYGYTF
>TRBV5-5|TRBJ2-7|NA|TRBD1
TGTGCCAGCAGCGGATTGCAACAGGGGTTTTTGCACGAGCAGTACTTC
CASSGLQQGFLHEQYF
>TRBV3-1/TRBV3-2|TRBJ2-1|NA|NA
TGTGCCAGCAGCCCCCACCTCGACCGGGGCTCCTACAATGAGCAGTTCTTC
CASSPHLDRGSYNEQFF
>TRBV24-1|TRBJ1-2|once|NA
TGTGCCACCAGTGATCCAGACAGGAGCTATGGCTACACCTTC
CATSDPDRSYGYTF
>TRBV6-5|TRBJ2-7|NA|NA
TGTGCCAGCAGCCAAGAGGGGTTTGGGACTTACGAGCAGTACTTC
CASSQEGFGTYEQYF
>TRBV9|TRBJ2-3|once|TRBD1
TGTGCCAGCAGCGACAGGGGGCCCTACACCGATACGCAGTATTTT
CASSDRGPYTDTQYF
>TRBV7-2|TRBJ2-1|NA|NA
TGTGCCAGCGGGGGGAGCTCCTACAATGAGCAGTTCTTC
CASGGSSYNEQFF
>TRBV7-9|TRBJ1-5|NA|NA
TGTGCCAGCAGCCCGTTCGATCAGCCCCAGCATTTT
CASSPFDQPQHF
>TRBV2|TRBJ2-6|NA|NA
TGTGCCAGCAGTCGTGGGGCCAACGTCCTGACTTTC
CASSRGANVLTF
>TRBV2|TRBJ2-7|NA|TRBD1
TGTGCCAGCAGTTGGTCCCTAGGACAGGTGGAGGACTTC
CASSWSLGQVEDF
>TRBV5-1|TRBJ1-4|NA|NA
TGCGCCAGCAGCTCTTCAGGGGCGCAAAAACTGTTTTTT
CASSSSGAQKLFF
>TRBV19|TRBJ2-2|NA|TRBD1
TGTGCCAGTAGTGTCCAACAGGGGGCCGGGGAGCTGTTTTTT
CASSVQQGAGELFF
>TRBV5-1|TRBJ2-3|NA|NA
TGCGCCAGCAGCCGAGGGAGAGGAGAAGCAGATACGCAGTATTTT
CASSRGRGEADTQYF
>TRBV6-5|TRBJ2-7|NA|NA
TGTGCCAGCAGTTACGCCCGGGGTCGCGACGAGCAGTACTTC
CASSYARGRDEQYF
>TRBV5-4|TRBJ2-3|NA|TRBD2
TGTGCCAGCAGCAGGCAAGCGGGGGGAACCACAGATACGCAGTATTTT
CASSRQAGGTTDTQYF
>TRBV11-2|TRBJ1-5|NA|TRBD1
TGTGCCAGCAGCCCCACAGGGGGCGTGGGGAATCAGCCCCAGCATTTT
CASSPTGGVGNQPQHF
>TRBV23-1|TRBJ2-7|NA|NA
TGCGCCAGCAGTCAAGATTCAGACGGACAAGTCGGGCTTTCCTACGAGCAGTACTTC
CASSQDSDGQVGLSYEQYF